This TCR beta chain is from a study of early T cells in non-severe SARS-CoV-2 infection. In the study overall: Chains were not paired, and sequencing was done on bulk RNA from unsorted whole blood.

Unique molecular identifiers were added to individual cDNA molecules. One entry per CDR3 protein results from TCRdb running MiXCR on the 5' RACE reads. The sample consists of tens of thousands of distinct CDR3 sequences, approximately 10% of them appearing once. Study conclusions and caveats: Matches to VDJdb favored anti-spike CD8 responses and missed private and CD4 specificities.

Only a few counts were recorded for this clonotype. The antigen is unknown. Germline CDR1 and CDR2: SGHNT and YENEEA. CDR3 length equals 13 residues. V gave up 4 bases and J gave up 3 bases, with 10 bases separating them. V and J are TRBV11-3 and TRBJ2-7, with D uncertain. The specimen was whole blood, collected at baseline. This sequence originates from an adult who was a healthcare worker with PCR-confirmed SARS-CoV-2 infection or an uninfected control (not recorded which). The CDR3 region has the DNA TGTGCCAGCAGCTCTGGGCGGATCTACGAGCAGTACTTC. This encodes CASSSGRIYEQYF.